The clone carrying this TCR beta chain showed up just once. These data originate in a study of blood T cell repertoires in COVID-19. The wider study: Italy, Spain and the United States were the sources of the convalescent and acute COVID-19 samples. Sample material is recorded as cDNA or gDNA derived from T cells, B-cell-depleted T cells, or PBMCs.

Germline CDR1 reads MNHEY; CDR2 reads SMNVEV (reference sequence). This CDR3 has 13 residues. V was clipped by 8 bases and J by 2 bases, with 10 bases between them. As originally analysed: Amplification with reference gene primers provided the estimates of nucleated cell counts. Clones were read by immunoSEQ multiplex PCR, and TCRdb kept only the in-frame ones, dropping some. The D gene and trimming were derived from the DNA, and the V and J assignments and clone size from that table. In the table there are nearly 110,000 clones, under 90% of which are singletons. This clonotype was obtained from a woman aged 55-69 years with acute or convalescent COVID-19. The gene calls are TRBV27 and TRBJ1-3; D unresolved. Material: peripheral blood. In DNA form, the CDR3 reads TGTGCCAGCTCCGTGAACACTGGAAACACCATATATTTT. It specifies CASSVNTGNTIYF.